A selection of T cell receptor beta chains follows, all from one sample in a study of human T cells and chemical hapten exposure. TCRdb re-analysed the 5' RACE reads in MiXCR, keeping a single row per CDR3 protein. Of about 140,000 distinct CDR3 sequences in the sample, around 4.1% were seen once. These receptors were taken from a female donor in good health. CDR3s include the opening cysteine and the closing phenylalanine or tryptophan. A D gene is named only where the DNA matches it firmly. Only some rows state a clone size, as once, few, many or a class for expanded clones.

clone_size	d_call	j_call	v_call	cdr3_nt	cdr3_aa
few	NA	TRBJ2-3	TRBV7-9	TGTGCCAGCAGCTTTGATTTGAGGGAATCAGATACGCAGTATTTT	CASSFDLRESDTQYF
few	TRBD1	TRBJ2-1	TRBV6-2/TRBV6-3	TGTGCCAGCAGTTTCGCAGGGGGCTACAATGAGCAGTTCTTC	CASSFAGGYNEQFF
many	NA	TRBJ2-5	TRBV7-8	TGTGCCAGCAGCTTCTGGGCCAATGAGGAAGAGACCCAGTACTTC	CASSFWANEEETQYF
many	TRBD2	TRBJ2-3	TRBV9	TGTGCCAGCAGCGGGCGGGGGGGCGGTGAAGATACGCAGTATTTT	CASSGRGGGEDTQYF
many	NA	TRBJ2-1	TRBV9	TGTGCCAGCAGCGTCACGACGCGTTACAATGAGCAGTTCTTC	CASSVTTRYNEQFF
many	TRBD1	TRBJ2-6	TRBV10-3	TGTGCCATCAGAGATCTTCGGGACAGGGGCTCTGGGGCCAACGTCCTGACTTTC	CAIRDLRDRGSGANVLTF
NA	NA	TRBJ1-2	TRBV18	TGTGCCAGCTCACCGCGGGCCAACCGGGAGGGCTACACCTTC	CASSPRANREGYTF
NA	TRBD1	TRBJ1-5	TRBV6-9	TGTGCCAGCCTTGAGGAACCGGACAGGGACGGGGCAAAACAGCCCCAGCATTTT	CASLEEPDRDGAKQPQHF
many	NA	TRBJ2-6	TRBV28	TGTGCCAGCAGTGGGGACGTCTCTGGGGCCAACGTCCTGACTTTC	CASSGDVSGANVLTF
many	NA	TRBJ1-5	TRBV5-4	TGTGCCAGCAGCTTGGTAGGTTCCAATCAGCCCCAGCATTTT	CASSLVGSNQPQHF